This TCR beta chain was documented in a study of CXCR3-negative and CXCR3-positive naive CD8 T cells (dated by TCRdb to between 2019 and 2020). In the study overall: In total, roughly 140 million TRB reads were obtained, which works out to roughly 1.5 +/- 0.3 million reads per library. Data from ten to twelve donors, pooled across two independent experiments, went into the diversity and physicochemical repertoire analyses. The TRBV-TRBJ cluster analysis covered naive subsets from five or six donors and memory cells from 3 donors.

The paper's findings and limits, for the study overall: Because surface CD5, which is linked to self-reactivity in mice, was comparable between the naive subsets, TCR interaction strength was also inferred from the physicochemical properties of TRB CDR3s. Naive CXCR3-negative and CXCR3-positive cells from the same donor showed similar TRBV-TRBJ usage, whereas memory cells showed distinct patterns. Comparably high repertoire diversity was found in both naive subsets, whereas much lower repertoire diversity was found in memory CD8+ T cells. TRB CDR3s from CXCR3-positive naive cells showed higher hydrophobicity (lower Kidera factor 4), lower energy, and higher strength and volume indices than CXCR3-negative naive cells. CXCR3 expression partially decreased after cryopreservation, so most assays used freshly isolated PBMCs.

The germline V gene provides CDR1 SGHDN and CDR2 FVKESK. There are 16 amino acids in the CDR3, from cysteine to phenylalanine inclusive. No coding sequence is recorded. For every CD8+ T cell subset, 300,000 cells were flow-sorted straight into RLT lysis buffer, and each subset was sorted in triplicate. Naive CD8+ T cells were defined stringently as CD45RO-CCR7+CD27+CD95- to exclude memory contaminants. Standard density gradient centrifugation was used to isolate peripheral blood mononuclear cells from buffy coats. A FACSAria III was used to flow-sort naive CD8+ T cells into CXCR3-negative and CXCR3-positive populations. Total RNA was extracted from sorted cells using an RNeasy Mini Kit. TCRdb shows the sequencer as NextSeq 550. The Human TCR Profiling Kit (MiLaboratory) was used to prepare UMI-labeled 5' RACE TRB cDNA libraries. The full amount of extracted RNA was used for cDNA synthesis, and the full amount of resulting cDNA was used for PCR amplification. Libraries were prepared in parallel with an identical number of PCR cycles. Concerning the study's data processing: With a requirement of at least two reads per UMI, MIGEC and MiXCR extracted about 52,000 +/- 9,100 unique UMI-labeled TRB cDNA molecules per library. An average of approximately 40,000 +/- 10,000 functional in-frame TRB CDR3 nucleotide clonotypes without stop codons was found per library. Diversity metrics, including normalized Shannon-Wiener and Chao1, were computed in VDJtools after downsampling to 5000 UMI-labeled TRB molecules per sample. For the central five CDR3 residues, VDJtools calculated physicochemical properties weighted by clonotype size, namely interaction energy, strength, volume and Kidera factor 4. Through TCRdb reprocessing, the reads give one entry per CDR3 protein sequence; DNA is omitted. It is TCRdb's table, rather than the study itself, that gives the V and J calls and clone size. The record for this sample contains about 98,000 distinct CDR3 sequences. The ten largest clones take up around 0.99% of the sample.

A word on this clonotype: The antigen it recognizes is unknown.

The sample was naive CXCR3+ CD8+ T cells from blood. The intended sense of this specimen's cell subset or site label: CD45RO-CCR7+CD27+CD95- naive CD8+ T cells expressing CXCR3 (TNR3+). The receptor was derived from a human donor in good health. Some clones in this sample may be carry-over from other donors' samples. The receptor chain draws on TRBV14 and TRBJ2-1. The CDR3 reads CASSSLSRHSYNEQFF.